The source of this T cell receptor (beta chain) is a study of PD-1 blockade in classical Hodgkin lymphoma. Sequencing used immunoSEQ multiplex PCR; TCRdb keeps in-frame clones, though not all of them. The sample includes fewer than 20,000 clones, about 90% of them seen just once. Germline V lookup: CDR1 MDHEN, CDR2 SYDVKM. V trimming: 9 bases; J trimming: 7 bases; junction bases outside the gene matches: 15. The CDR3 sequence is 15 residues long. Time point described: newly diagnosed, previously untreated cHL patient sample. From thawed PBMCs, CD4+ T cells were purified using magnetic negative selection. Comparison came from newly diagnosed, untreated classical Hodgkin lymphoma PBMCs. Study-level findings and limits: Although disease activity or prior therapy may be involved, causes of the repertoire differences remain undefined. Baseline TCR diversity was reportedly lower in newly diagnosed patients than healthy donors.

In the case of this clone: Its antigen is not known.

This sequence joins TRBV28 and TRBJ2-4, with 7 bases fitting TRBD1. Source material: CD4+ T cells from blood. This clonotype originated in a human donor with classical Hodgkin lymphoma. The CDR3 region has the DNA TGTGCCAGTCGGAAAATACAGGGGTCAGTTAACATTCAGTACTTC. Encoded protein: CASRKIQGSVNIQYF.